Each of the 20 T cell receptor beta chains below was sequenced from the same sample in a study of beta chain features in type 1 diabetes. Expressed TCRB transcripts were sequenced because the entire RNA isolate underwent reverse transcription. Profiled with immunoSEQ multiplex PCR; TCRdb holds only in-frame clones, not every one. This sample has around 500,000 clones, with around 30% found just once. The sample comprised naive CD4+ T cells from blood. The source is a man between 18 and 29 years old in good health.

In regard to this clone: This sample also contains other DNA sequences that code for the same CDR3. The chain is built from TRBV9 and TRBJ2-3, with TRBD1 as a possible D gene (5 bases). The CDR3 is made up of 15 amino acids. The germline V and J ends were trimmed by 0 bases and 3 bases, with 11 bases remaining between them. Germline CDR1 and CDR2: SGDLS and YYNGEE. CDR3 sequence: CASSVGGASTDTQYF. The CDR3 coding sequence is TGTGCCAGCAGCGTAGGTGGGGCTTCTACAGATACGCAGTATTTT. Full variable domain (missing parts from reference TRBV9 and TRBJ2-3): DSGVTQTPKHLITATGQRVTLRCSPRSGDLSVYWYQQSLDQGLQFLIQYYNGEERAKGNILERFSAQQFPDLHSELNLSSLELGDSALYFCASSVGGASTDTQYFGPGTRLTVL.

This chain uses TRBV7-9 with TRBJ2-6, with D possibly matching TRBD1 (6 bases). The germline V and J ends were trimmed by 3 bases and 0 bases, with 12 bases remaining between them. Germline values: CDR1 SEHNR, CDR2 FQNEAQ (reference sequence). CDR3 size: 17 residues. DNA of the CDR3: TGTGCCAGCAGCTTGCAGGGGTCCGCCTCTGGGGCCAACGTCCTGACTTTC. Its protein is CASSLQGSASGANVLTF.

This rearrangement joins TRBV28 to TRBJ1-2; weak D call: TRBD1 (5 bases). Germline V lookup: CDR1 MDHEN, CDR2 SYDVKM. CDR3 length: 14 residues. Between the trimmed V and J ends, which lost 10 bases and 5 bases, there was a span of 20 bases. The DNA of the CDR3 is TGTGCCATTGCGCCAACCGGGGGTAATTATGGCTACACCTTC. Protein sequence: CAIAPTGGNYGYTF.

This clone was recorded a few times. Additional DNA sequences in this sample encode the identical CDR3. V usage is TRBV30 and J usage is TRBJ2-3; D gene unclear. V lost 0 bases, J lost 5 bases, and 6 bases lay in between. This CDR3 has 12 amino acids. Germline-derived CDR1 and CDR2 are GTSNPN and SVGIG (reference sequence). CDR3 protein: CAWSVLGDTQYF. The CDR3 DNA reads as TGTGCCTGGAGTGTACTCGGAGATACGCAGTATTTT.

This clone was found a few times. V usage is TRBV18 and J usage is TRBJ2-5; the D is unclear. The germline gives CDR1 KGHSH, CDR2 LQKENI. Trimming shortened V by 2 bases and J by 4 bases, and 5 bases separated the two germline ends. This CDR3 has 12 amino acids. CDR3 nucleotide sequence: TGTGCCAGCTCACCAATAGGAGAGACCCAGTACTTC. It specifies CASSPIGETQYF.

CDR3 sequence (DNA): TGTGCCAGCAGTGCGGGACCAGGGGGCGCGACTTACGCTTTCTTT. It is translated as CASSAGPGGATYAFF. The chain has TRBV25-1 and TRBJ1-1, with TRBD1 identical over 8 bases. With V trimmed by 4 bases and J by 11 bases, 15 bases remained unmatched. This CDR3 has 15 residues. Germline lookup yields CDR1 MGHDK and CDR2 SYGVNS. Complete variable domain (other parts from reference TRBV25-1 and TRBJ1-1): EADIYQTPRYLVIGTGKKITLECSQTMGHDKMYWYQQDPGMELHLIHYSYGVNSTEKGDLSSESTVSRIRTEHFPLTLESARPSHTSQYLCASSAGPGGATYAFFGQGTRLTVV.

This clone was found a few times. The CDR3 nucleotides are TGCGCCAGCAGCCCTATTCGGGGGCAGGGCGGCCAGCCCCAGCATTTT. This translates into CASSPIRGQGGQPQHF. The rearrangement joins TRBV4-3 to TRBJ1-5; the D gene is possibly TRBD1 (6 bases). The CDR3 runs to 16 residues. CDR1 is LGHNA and CDR2 is YSLEER in the germline V gene. With 4 bases removed from V and 7 bases from J, the gap between germline ends came to 20 bases.

The CDR3 DNA sequence: TGTGCCAGCAGCTTGGCGACTAGCGGGAGGTACGAGCAGTACTTC. This gives the protein CASSLATSGRYEQYF. V is TRBV5-4 and J is TRBJ2-7; 13 bases fit TRBD2. Germline V gene data show CDR1 as SGHNT and CDR2 as YYREEE (reference sequence). V dropped 0 bases and J dropped 4; count of bases not matched to a gene: 1. The CDR3 runs 15 residues.

CDR3 coding DNA: TGTGCCAGCAGTGAAGGTGGGCTAGCGGGAGGGAGAGAGACCCAGTACTTC. Its translation is CASSEGGLAGGRETQYF. The rearrangement uses TRBV25-1 and TRBJ2-5, with 12 positions matching TRBD2. Trimming took 2 bases from V and 4 from J; bases not matched to a gene: 8. CDR1 and CDR2 from the germline V gene are MGHDK and SYGVNS. This CDR3 has 17 residues.

CDR3: CAWSVRWGRANYGYTF. DNA for the CDR3: TGTGCCTGGAGTGTACGATGGGGCAGGGCTAACTATGGCTACACCTTC. The rearrangement uses TRBV30 and TRBJ1-2; D might be TRBD1 (5 bases). The CDR3 runs to 16 residues. V lost 0 bases to trimming and J lost 0 bases, with 14 bases between them. In germline, CDR1 is GTSNPN, CDR2 SVGIG (reference sequence).

This clone appeared a few times. The gene calls are TRBV5-6 and TRBJ1-2; D gene uncertain. V gave up 4 bases and J gave up 2 bases, with 9 bases separating them. The CDR3 has 13 residues. The germline CDR1 and CDR2 sequences are SGHDT and YYEEEE. CDR3 DNA: TGTGCCAGCAGCCTGGTTTCAAACTATGGCTACACCTTC. Its protein is CASSLVSNYGYTF.

This rearrangement joins TRBV7-2 to TRBJ2-3; 9 nucleotides line up with TRBD2. Germline lookup yields CDR1 SGHTA and CDR2 FQGNSA. J gave up 0 bases and V 1 base, and 5 bases lay outside the gene matches. This CDR3 has 17 amino acids. CDR3 bases: TGTGCCAGCAGCTTAGGCGCTAGCGGGGCGAGCACAGATACGCAGTATTTT. Protein product: CASSLGASGASTDTQYF.

This clone was recorded a few times. The J gene is TRBJ2-7, the V gene TRBV28; 7 bases agree with TRBD1. The CDR3 loop spans 14 amino acids. Trimming took 8 bases from V and 0 from J; bases not matched to a gene: 7. The germline V gene has CDR1 MDHEN and CDR2 SYDVKM. CDR3 DNA sequence: TGTGCCAGCGAGAGACAGGGCAGCTCCTACGAGCAGTACTTC. Amino acids: CASERQGSSYEQYF.

This clone has more than one count but fewer than ten. The chain combines TRBV2 with TRBJ2-3; weak D call: TRBD2 (5 bases). CDR1 is SNHLY and CDR2 is FYNNEI in the germline V gene. Deletions cut 7 bases from V and 3 bases from J, with 17 bases between. CDR3 length: 15 amino acids. CDR3 nucleotide sequence: TGTGCCAGCATGACCGAGGTGGGAGCGACAGATACGCAGTATTTT. It specifies CASMTEVGATDTQYF.

The chain links TRBV5-1 to TRBJ2-1, with TRBD2 matching 13 bases. Germline trimming cut 7 bases from V and 4 bases from J; bases unmatched to any gene: 8. CDR3 size: 16 residues. In germline, CDR1 is SGHRS, CDR2 YFSETQ. The chain's CDR3 is CASSYVTSGGYNEQFF. CDR3 DNA sequence: TGCGCCAGCTCCTACGTGACTAGCGGGGGGTACAATGAGCAGTTCTTC.

The chain carries TRBV4-1 and TRBJ2-1, with 11 nucleotides matching TRBD2. With V trimmed by 2 bases and J by 4 bases, 7 bases remained unmatched. The CDR3 length is 17 residues. The germline CDR1 and CDR2 sequences are MGHRA and YSYEKL. The CDR3 DNA is TGCGCCAGCAGCCAACTCGCGACTAGCGGGGCTTACAATGAGCAGTTCTTC. This codes for CASSQLATSGAYNEQFF.

The gene calls are TRBV11-3 and TRBJ2-7, with 7 bases that match TRBD1. Germline lookup yields CDR1 SGHNT and CDR2 YENEEA. The J segment lost 3 bases and the V segment lost 6 bases, leaving 8 bases of the junction unmatched. This CDR3 contains 14 residues. CDR3 in amino acids: CASSPGSGGYEQYF. The CDR3 DNA reads TGTGCCAGCAGTCCAGGATCAGGGGGCTACGAGCAGTACTTC.

This clone was observed a handful of times. The J gene is TRBJ2-1, the V gene TRBV9; D is unresolved. The CDR3 runs 14 residues. V was trimmed by 0 bases and J by 5 bases, leaving 9 bases between them. CDR1 and CDR2 from the germline V gene are SGDLS and YYNGEE. The CDR3 DNA is TGTGCCAGCAGCGTAGCTTGGCGTGACAATGAGCAGTTCTTC. Translated, it gives CASSVAWRDNEQFF.

This clone appeared a few times. The CDR3 sequence: CAWSDSGREQFF. The CDR3 DNA is TGTGCCTGGAGTGACTCCGGCAGGGAGCAGTTCTTC. The chain carries TRBV30 and TRBJ2-1; no firm D call. CDR3 length: 12 amino acids. Germline V lookup: CDR1 GTSNPN, CDR2 SVGIG (reference sequence). V lost 1 base, J lost 10 bases, and 11 bases lay in between.

This clone has more than one count but fewer than ten. The chain couples TRBV18 to TRBJ2-7, with 9 bases matching TRBD2. J was trimmed by 5 bases and V by 3 bases; bases with no gene match: 8. This CDR3 is 15 amino acids long. The V gene's germline CDR1 is KGHSH and CDR2 LQKENI. In nucleotides, the CDR3 is TGTGCCAGCTCACCCCAGCGGGAGGCTGGCGACGAGCAGTACTTC. It translates to CASSPQREAGDEQYF.